This TCR beta chain appears in the sequencing data of a study of blood T cell repertoires in COVID-19. The wider study: The United States, Italy and Spain were the sources of the acute and convalescent COVID-19 samples. In each case, the material was cDNA or gDNA derived from T cells, B-cell-depleted T cells, or PBMCs.

In the original analysis: Reference gene primers were amplified, and this amplification served to estimate nucleated cell counts. The data were produced by immunoSEQ multiplex PCR, yet TCRdb's version contains in-frame clones alone and is incomplete. That table supplies the V and J calls and clone size; D and trimming were determined from the DNA. The table shows approximately 220,000 clones, with around 85% occurring only once. With V trimmed by 5 bases and J by 4 bases, 14 bases remained unmatched. CDR1 is LNHNV and CDR2 is YYDKDF in the germline V gene (reference sequence). The CDR3 is made up of 18 amino acids.

Sequencing was carried out using peripheral blood. The TCR comes from a man aged 35 to 55 with acute or convalescent COVID-19. The chain couples TRBV15 to TRBJ2-3, with 11 bases matching TRBD2. For the CDR3, the DNA is TGTGCCACCAGCCCGAGTGGGACTAGCGGTTTCTGGGCAGATACGCAGTATTTT. This codes for CATSPSGTSGFWADTQYF.